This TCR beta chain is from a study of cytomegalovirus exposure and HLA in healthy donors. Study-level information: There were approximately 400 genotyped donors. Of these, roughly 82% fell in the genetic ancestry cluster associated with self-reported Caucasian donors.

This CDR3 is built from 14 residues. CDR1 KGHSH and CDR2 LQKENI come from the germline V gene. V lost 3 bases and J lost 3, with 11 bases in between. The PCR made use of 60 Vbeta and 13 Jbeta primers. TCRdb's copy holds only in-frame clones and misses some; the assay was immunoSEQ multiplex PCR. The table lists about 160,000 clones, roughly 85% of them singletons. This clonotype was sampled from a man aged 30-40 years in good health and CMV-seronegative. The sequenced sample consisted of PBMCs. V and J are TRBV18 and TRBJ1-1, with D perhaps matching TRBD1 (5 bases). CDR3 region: CASSPTATYTEAFF. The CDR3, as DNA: TGTGCCAGCTCACCGACAGCGACTTACACTGAAGCTTTCTTT.